These 10 T cell receptor beta chains came from one sample sequenced in a study of blood T cell repertoires in COVID-19 (dated by TCRdb to 2020 to 2022). Libraries were built with the immunoSEQ multiplex PCR assay. In TCRdb, the immuneACCESS table is reduced to in-frame sequences with V and J assigned. These tables do not hold every clone; where another copy was compared, an unresolved V gene accounts for under half, and the others remain unexplained. The sample table holds about 55,000 clones, of which about 70% were seen once. 14% of the sample rests with the top ten. The sequenced sample consisted of peripheral blood. All receptors come from a woman in her sixties or seventies with acute or convalescent COVID-19.

V is TRBV19 and J is TRBJ1-2, with a tentative D call TRBD1 (6 bases). CDR3 length: 17 residues. Trimming left V 5 bases short and J 5 bases short, with 24 bases between. The germline V gene encodes CDR1 LNHDA and CDR2 SQIVND (reference sequence). CDR3: CASSPPPGQGWEYGYTF. CDR3 nucleotides: TGTGCCAGTAGTCCCCCCCCCGGGCAGGGGTGGGAGTATGGCTACACCTTC.

V is TRBV5-1 and J is TRBJ2-3, with 16 bases that match TRBD2. Germline V gene sequence: CDR1 SGHRS, CDR2 YFSETQ. The CDR3 totals 20 residues. The V and J ends lost 4 bases and 0 bases, in that order; junction bases with no gene match: 11. CDR3 nucleotide sequence: TGCGCCAGCAGCCGGAGGGGACTAGCGGGGGGGCTTTCTAGCACAGATACGCAGTATTTT. It encodes CASSRRGLAGGLSSTDTQYF.

The chain links TRBV5-6 to TRBJ2-7, with TRBD2 matching over 8 bases. Germline lookup yields CDR1 SGHDT and CDR2 YYEEEE. This CDR3 is built from 14 residues. The V segment lost 4 bases and the J segment 6 bases; nucleotides outside the gene matches: 9. The chain's CDR3 is CASSRGWAGGEQYF. CDR3 DNA sequence: TGTGCCAGCAGCCGAGGTTGGGCGGGAGGCGAGCAGTACTTC.

The chain carries TRBV5-1 and TRBJ1-1; TRBD1 aligns across 7 bases. The CDR3 loop spans 16 amino acids. After removal of 3 bases from V and 0 bases from J, the junction contained 8 bases not matched to a gene. Germline V gene lookup returns CDR1 SGHRS and CDR2 YFSETQ. As DNA, the CDR3 is TGCGCCAGCAGCTCACAACCCAGGGGGATGAACACTGAAGCTTTCTTT. Its protein is CASSSQPRGMNTEAFF. Looking up the rest from reference TRBV5-1 and TRBJ1-1 gives the full variable domain: KAGVTQTPRYLIKTRGQQVTLSCSPISGHRSVSWYQQTPGQGLQFLFEYFSETQRNKGNFPGRFSGRQFSNSRSEMNVSTLELGDSALYLCASSSQPRGMNTEAFFGQGTRLTVV.

This chain links TRBV18 with TRBJ1-3, with 8 bases lining up with TRBD1. The CDR3 has 20 residues. The V segment lost 3 bases and the J segment 4 bases; nucleotides outside the gene matches: 20. Germline values: CDR1 KGHSH, CDR2 LQKENI. Written as DNA, the CDR3 is TGTGCCAGCTCACCTCAGGGGGCGAGATTCCGGGACCTTTTCGGAAACACCATATATTTT. Protein: CASSPQGARFRDLFGNTIYF.

V gene TRBV5-6 combines with J gene TRBJ2-7; D possibly corresponds to TRBD2 (6 bases). The CDR3 has 18 amino acids. V lost 2 bases and J 4 bases, leaving 25 bases between the germline ends. Germline V gene sequence: CDR1 SGHDT, CDR2 YYEEEE. Here the CDR3 DNA reads TGTGCCAGCAGCTTTGGAGGCCCCGGTTACAGCGGGCGGTACGAGCAGTACGTC. It is translated as CASSFGGPGYSGRYEQYV.

J is TRBJ2-7 and V is TRBV2; 8 bases are shared with TRBD2. V shed 7 bases and J 3 bases; nucleotides not matched to a gene: 8. The CDR3 loop spans 14 amino acids. CDR1 is SNHLY and CDR2 is FYNNEI in the germline V gene. CDR3 in amino acids: CASNPGRGVYEQYV. CDR3 sequence (DNA): TGTGCCAGCAACCCTGGGCGGGGGGTCTACGAGCAGTACGTC.

The chain employs TRBV30 and TRBJ1-3; D may be TRBD1 (6 bases). Trimming took off 5 bases at V and 0 bases at J, with 14 bases between the two ends. Germline loops: CDR1 GTSNPN, CDR2 SVGIG (reference sequence). There are 15 residues in the CDR3. CDR3 coding DNA: TGTGCCTGGGGCGGACAGAAGAGCTCTGGAAACACCATATATTTT. Translating it yields CAWGGQKSSGNTIYF.

This clone has more than one count but fewer than ten. The V and J genes are TRBV6-4 and TRBJ2-1, with D tentatively TRBD2 (5 bases). The CDR3 runs 14 residues. V lost 4 bases and J 5 bases, leaving 12 bases between the germline ends. Germline V gene lookup returns CDR1 MRHNA and CDR2 SNTAGT. The DNA for the CDR3 is TGTGCCAGCAGTGTGAGCGGTACTCACAATGAGCAGTTCTTC. Its translation is CASSVSGTHNEQFF.

The chain carries TRBV14 and TRBJ1-1, with a possible D match to TRBD1 (6 bases). The V end lost 4 bases, the J end lost 0 bases, and 12 bases lay between the germline ends. Germline values: CDR1 SGHDN, CDR2 FVKESK. This CDR3 spans 15 amino acids. This CDR3 reads CASSRDTYMNTEAFF. In DNA, the CDR3 is TGTGCCAGCAGCCGGGACACCTACATGAACACTGAAGCTTTCTTT.